This T cell receptor (beta chain) was captured in a study of blood T cell repertoires in COVID-19. Whole-study context: Samples representing acute and convalescent COVID-19 were sourced from the United States, Italy and Spain. PBMCs, B-cell-depleted T cells, or T cells provided the cDNA or gDNA that made up the material.

Methods used by the authors: By means of reference gene primer amplification, nucleated cell counts were estimated. TCRdb's table, derived via immunoSEQ multiplex PCR, lists solely in-frame clones and lacks some. V, J and clone size derive from that table, while D and trimming were established from the DNA sequence. This table has 200,000 to 250,000 clones, less than 85% appearing once. Sequencing input: peripheral blood. This TCR was sampled from a woman in her 70s with acute or convalescent COVID-19.

The CDR3 nucleotides read TGTGCCACGCAGGGACAGGGTAATTCACCCCTCCACTTT. Its translation: CATQGQGNSPLHF. This sequence joins TRBV24-1 and TRBJ1-6; 9 bases line up with TRBD1. Trimming removed 10 bases from V and 6 bases from J; junction bases left unmatched: 3. Germline V gives CDR1 KGHDR, CDR2 SFDVKD. The CDR3 is 13 amino acids.